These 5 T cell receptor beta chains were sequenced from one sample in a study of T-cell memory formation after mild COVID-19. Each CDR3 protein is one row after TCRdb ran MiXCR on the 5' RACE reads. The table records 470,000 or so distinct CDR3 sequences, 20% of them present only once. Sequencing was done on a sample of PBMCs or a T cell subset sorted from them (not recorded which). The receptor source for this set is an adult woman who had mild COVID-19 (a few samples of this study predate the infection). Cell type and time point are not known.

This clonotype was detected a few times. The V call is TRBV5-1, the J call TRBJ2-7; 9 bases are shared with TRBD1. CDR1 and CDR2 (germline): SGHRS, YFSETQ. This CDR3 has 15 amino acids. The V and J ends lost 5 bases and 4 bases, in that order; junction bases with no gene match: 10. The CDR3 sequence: CASRLGQGKWYEQYF. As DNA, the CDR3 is TGCGCCAGCAGGCTAGGACAGGGGAAGTGGTACGAGCAGTACTTC. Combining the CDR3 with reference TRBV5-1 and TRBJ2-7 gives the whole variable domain KAGVTQTPRYLIKTRGQQVTLSCSPISGHRSVSWYQQTPGQGLQFLFEYFSETQRNKGNFPGRFSGRQFSNSRSEMNVSTLELGDSALYLCASRLGQGKWYEQYFGPGTRLTVT.

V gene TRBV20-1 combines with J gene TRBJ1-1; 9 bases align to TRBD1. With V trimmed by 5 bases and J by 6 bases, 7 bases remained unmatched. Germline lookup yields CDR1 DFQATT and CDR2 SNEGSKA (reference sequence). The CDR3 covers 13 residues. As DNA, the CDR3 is TGCAGTGCTCCGGGACAGGGAAGATCTGAAGCTTTCTTT. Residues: CSAPGQGRSEAFF.

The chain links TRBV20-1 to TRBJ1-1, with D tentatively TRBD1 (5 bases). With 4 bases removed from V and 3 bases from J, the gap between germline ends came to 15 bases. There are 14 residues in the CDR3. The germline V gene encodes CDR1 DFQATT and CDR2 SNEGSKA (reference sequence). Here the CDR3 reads CSAKQMGVDTEAFF. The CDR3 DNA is TGCAGTGCTAAACAGATGGGGGTGGACACTGAAGCTTTCTTT.

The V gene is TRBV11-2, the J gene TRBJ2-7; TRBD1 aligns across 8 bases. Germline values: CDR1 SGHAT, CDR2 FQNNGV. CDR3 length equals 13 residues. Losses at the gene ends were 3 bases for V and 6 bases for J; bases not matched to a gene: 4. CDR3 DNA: TGTGCCAGCAGCTTGGACAGGGCAGCCGAGCAGTACTTC. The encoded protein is CASSLDRAAEQYF.

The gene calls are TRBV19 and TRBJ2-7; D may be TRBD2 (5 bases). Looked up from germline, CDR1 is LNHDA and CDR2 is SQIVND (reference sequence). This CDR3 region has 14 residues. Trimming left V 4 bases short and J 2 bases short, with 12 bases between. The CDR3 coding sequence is TGTGCCAGTAGTACCAGTGTCGGGACCTACGAGCAGTACTTC. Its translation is CASSTSVGTYEQYF.